This TCR beta chain emerged from a study of Graves' ophthalmopathy and Graves' hyperthyroidism. TCR beta CDR3 amplification used RNA transcripts. A first-round RT-PCR used HTBI primers, followed by a second-round multiplex PCR. MiXCR, applied by TCRdb to the multiplex PCR reads, yields one record per CDR3 protein. This table holds 600,000 to 650,000 distinct CDR3 sequences, about a fifth found once. V shed 5 bases, J shed 4 bases, and the junction held 7 bases outside the gene matches. The CDR3 extends over 13 amino acids. CDR1 is GTSNPN, CDR2 SVGIG, per germline (reference sequence). Ten or more counts support this clonotype.

This sequence joins TRBV30 and TRBJ2-7, with 8 bases that match TRBD2. The sequence came from a woman between 18 and 30 years old with stable Graves' hyperthyroidism. Some clones in this sample may be carry-over from other donors' samples. The specimen was peripheral blood. The CDR3 sequence is CAWSGTSRYEQYF. The CDR3 coding sequence is TGTGCCTGGTCCGGGACTAGTAGGTACGAGCAGTACTTC.